This T cell receptor (beta chain) was identified during a study of beta chain features in type 1 diabetes. Overall study findings and caveats: Shortening that was moderate but significant affected the TCRB CDR3s of Type 1 diabetes patients in all four CD4+ subsets.

Since all of the isolated RNA was reverse transcribed, expressed TCRB transcripts were what got sequenced. Produced via immunoSEQ multiplex PCR; TCRdb's table is partial and in-frame only. The sample lists about 290,000 clones, under 8.5% occurring once. As regards this clone: What it binds is unknown.

V was shortened by 0 bases and J by 3 bases, with 11 bases between the two germline ends. Germline assignment: CDR1 LGHNA and CDR2 YSLEER. This CDR3 has 15 amino acids. V and J are TRBV4-3 and TRBJ1-2; D is perhaps TRBD1 (6 bases). Sequenced: central memory CD4+ T cells from blood. The receptor was derived from a woman aged 18-29 years in good health. CDR3 amino acids: CASSQDLAGDYGYTF. The CDR3, as DNA: TGCGCCAGCAGCCAAGATCTCGCAGGGGACTATGGCTACACCTTC.